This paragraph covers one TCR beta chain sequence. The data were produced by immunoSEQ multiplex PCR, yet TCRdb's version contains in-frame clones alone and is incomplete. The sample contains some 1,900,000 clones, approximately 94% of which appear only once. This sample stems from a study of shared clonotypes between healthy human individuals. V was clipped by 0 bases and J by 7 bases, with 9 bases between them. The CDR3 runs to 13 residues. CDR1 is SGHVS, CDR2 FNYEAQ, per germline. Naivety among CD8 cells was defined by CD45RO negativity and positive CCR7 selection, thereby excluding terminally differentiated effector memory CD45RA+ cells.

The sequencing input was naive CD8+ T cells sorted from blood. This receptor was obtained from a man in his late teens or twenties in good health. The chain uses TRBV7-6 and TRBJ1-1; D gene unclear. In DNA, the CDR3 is TGTGCCAGCAGCTTAGCAGGGTTCGATGAAGCTTTCTTT. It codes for CASSLAGFDEAFF.